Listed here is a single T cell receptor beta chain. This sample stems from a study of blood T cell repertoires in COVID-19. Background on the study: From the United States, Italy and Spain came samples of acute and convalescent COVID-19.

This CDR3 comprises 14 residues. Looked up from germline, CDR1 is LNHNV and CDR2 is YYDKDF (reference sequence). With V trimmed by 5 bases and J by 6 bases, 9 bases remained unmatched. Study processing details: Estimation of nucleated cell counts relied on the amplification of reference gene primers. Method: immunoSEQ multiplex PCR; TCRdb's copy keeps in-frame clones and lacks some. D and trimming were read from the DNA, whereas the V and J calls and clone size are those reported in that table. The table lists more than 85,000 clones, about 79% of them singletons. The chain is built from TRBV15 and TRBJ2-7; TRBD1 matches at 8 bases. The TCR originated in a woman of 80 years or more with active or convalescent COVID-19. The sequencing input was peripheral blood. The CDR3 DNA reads TGTGCCACCAGCGGCGACAGGGGTTTGTTCGAGCAGTACTTC. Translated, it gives CATSGDRGLFEQYF.